These 31 T cell receptor beta chains were all obtained from the same sample, sequenced in a study of blood T cell repertoires in COVID-19. Sequencing was performed with immunoSEQ multiplex PCR; in TCRdb, only in-frame clones are kept and a portion is missing. Of hundreds of thousands of clones in the sample, 88% were seen once. Sequenced: PBMCs or T cells enriched from blood (not recorded which). The receptor set was obtained from a middle-aged woman with acute COVID-19.

The rearrangement links TRBV10-3 to TRBJ1-2; no clear D gene. The CDR3 length is 12 residues. V gave up 6 bases and J gave up 7 bases, with 12 bases separating them. From germline, CDR1 is ENHRY and CDR2 SYGVKD. The CDR3 nucleotides are TGTGCCATCAGCGGCCGGGTGGGTGGCTACACCTTC. It translates to CAISGRVGGYTF.

The chain links TRBV14 to TRBJ2-1; D perhaps matches TRBD2 (5 bases). V was pared by 4 bases and J by 2 bases, with 12 bases between. The CDR3 is made up of 15 amino acids. The germline V gene has CDR1 SGHDN and CDR2 FVKESK. CDR3 DNA: TGTGCCAGCAGCCCCCTCCGGGGTGCCTACAATGAGCAGTTCTTC. Its protein is CASSPLRGAYNEQFF.

The genes are TRBV4-2 and TRBJ2-1; 9 nucleotides match TRBD2. Germline trimming cut 0 bases from V and 4 bases from J; bases unmatched to any gene: 4. Germline V lookup: CDR1 LGHNA, CDR2 YNFKEQ. The CDR3 runs to 16 residues. CDR3 amino acids: CASSQEPAGGYNEQFF. The CDR3 DNA reads as TGTGCCAGCAGCCAAGAACCGGCGGGGGGGTACAATGAGCAGTTCTTC.

CDR3 protein: CASGSPYYRGQSDTQYF. CDR3 nucleotides: TGTGCTAGTGGCTCCCCATACTACAGGGGGCAGTCAGATACGCAGTATTTT. The genes are TRBV12-5 and TRBJ2-3; 9 nucleotides line up with TRBD1. Germline trimming cut 6 bases from V and 4 bases from J; bases unmatched to any gene: 14. The V gene's germline CDR1 is LGHNT and CDR2 FRNRAP. This CDR3 comprises 17 residues. Together with reference TRBV12-5 and TRBJ2-3, the CDR3 gives the full variable domain: DARVTQTPRHKVTEMGQEVTMRCQPILGHNTVFWYRQTMMQGLELLAYFRNRAPLDDSGMPKDRFSAEMPDATLATLKIQPSEPRDSAVYFCASGSPYYRGQSDTQYFGPGTRLTVL.

The gene calls are TRBV11-2 and TRBJ2-5; possibly TRBD1 for D (5 bases). Germline V CDR1 and CDR2: SGHAT, FQNNGV. The ends were cut back, 5 bases at V and 0 bases at J, with 10 bases in the middle. There are 14 residues in the CDR3. The CDR3 is CASSPLGHQETQYF. CDR3 coding DNA: TGTGCCAGCAGCCCGTTGGGGCACCAAGAGACCCAGTACTTC.

The sample holds one count of this clone. The CDR3 DNA sequence: TGTGCCAGCAGCCAAGAGAGGGGGCGCATGGATGGCTACACCTTC. This translates into CASSQERGRMDGYTF. The rearrangement links TRBV4-2 to TRBJ1-2; 7 nucleotides agree with TRBD1. Trimming removed 0 bases from V and 6 bases from J; junction bases left unmatched: 7. The CDR3 loop spans 15 amino acids. The germline V gene has CDR1 LGHNA and CDR2 YNFKEQ.

The V call is TRBV27, the J call TRBJ1-1, with D perhaps TRBD1 (6 bases). The germline gives CDR1 MNHEY, CDR2 SMNVEV (reference sequence). CDR3 size: 13 residues. V lost 6 bases, J lost 8 bases, and 16 bases lay in between. Here the CDR3 reads CASRPGTFREAFF. CDR3 in DNA: TGTGCCAGCAGGCCGGGGACATTCCGGGAAGCTTTCTTT.

V gene TRBV29-1 combines with J gene TRBJ2-5, with D maybe TRBD1 (5 bases). V was shortened by 2 bases and J by 3 bases, with 13 bases between the two germline ends. The CDR3 runs to 14 residues. Germline V gene sequence: CDR1 SQVTM, CDR2 ANQGSEA. In DNA, the CDR3 is TGCAGCGTTGAACCATACAGGCAGAAAGAGACCCAGTACTTC. Translated: CSVEPYRQKETQYF. Based on the CDR3 plus reference TRBV29-1 and TRBJ2-5, the full variable domain is SAVISQKPSRDICQRGTSLTIQCQVDSQVTMMFWYRQQPGQSLTLIATANQGSEATYESGFVIDKFPISRPNLTFSTLTVSNMSPEDSSIYLCSVEPYRQKETQYFGPGTRLLVL.

The rearrangement uses TRBV15 and TRBJ1-1; the D is unclear. The CDR3 covers 15 residues. Germline values: CDR1 LNHNV, CDR2 YYDKDF (reference sequence). With 0 bases removed from V and 6 bases from J, the gap between germline ends came to 14 bases. The CDR3 loop is CATSRDIGLFAEAFF. The CDR3 DNA follows: TGTGCCACCAGCAGAGATATCGGTTTATTCGCTGAAGCTTTCTTT.

The chain uses TRBV4-1 and TRBJ1-5; D not resolved. The CDR3 is 15 amino acids. Trimming shortened V by 1 base and J by 0 bases, and 7 bases separated the two germline ends. The germline V gene encodes CDR1 MGHRA and CDR2 YSYEKL. This chain's CDR3 is CASSQVPGSNQPQHF. The CDR3 DNA is TGCGCCAGCAGCCAAGTCCCCGGTAGCAATCAGCCCCAGCATTTT.

The chain combines TRBV3-1 (or the pseudogene TRBV3-2) with TRBJ2-7; TRBD2 matches at 8 bases. The V gene end was trimmed by 5 bases and the J gene end by 2 bases; junction bases not matched to a gene: 11. CDR1 is LGHDT and CDR2 is YNNKEL in the germline V gene (reference sequence). CDR3 length: 16 residues. In DNA form, the CDR3 reads TGTGCCAGCAGCTCCCTAGCTGTCGGGGGGGCCTACGAGCAGTACTTC. Its translation: CASSSLAVGGAYEQYF.

The sample holds a few counts of this clone. V and J are TRBV7-9 and TRBJ2-7; TRBD1 aligns across 9 bases. V was clipped by 5 bases and J by 3 bases; unmatched bases: 8. There are 15 residues in the CDR3. Germline CDR1 is SEHNR and CDR2 is FQNEAQ (reference sequence). CDR3 coding DNA: TGTGCCAGCAGCCCGACAGGGGGAATACACTACGAGCAGTACTTC. Translated, it gives CASSPTGGIHYEQYF.

Here the CDR3 reads CASSDDRAPNYGYTF. The CDR3 DNA is TGTGCCAGCAGCGACGACAGGGCCCCTAACTATGGCTACACCTTC. J is TRBJ1-2 and V is TRBV9; TRBD1 matches 7 bases. With V trimmed by 3 bases and J by 0 bases, 5 bases remained unmatched. CDR1 and CDR2 from the germline V gene are SGDLS and YYNGEE. This CDR3 comprises 15 residues.

A word on this clone: The junction departs from germline at one end; a sequencing error may be responsible. The genes are TRBV18 and TRBJ1-2; D not certain. This CDR3 contains 14 residues. Germline CDR1 KGHSH, CDR2 LQKENI. CDR3 nucleotide sequence: TGTGTCAGCTCACGAACGGAGAGAAACTATGGCTACACCTTC. Translating gives CVSSRTERNYGYTF.

This clone was detected once. V usage is TRBV5-1 and J usage is TRBJ1-1; 9 bases map to TRBD1. From germline, CDR1 is SGHRS and CDR2 YFSETQ. The trim removed 2 bases at V and 2 bases at J, leaving 4 bases unmatched. This CDR3 contains 15 residues. The CDR3, as DNA: TGCGCCAGCAGCTTCCGGGACAGGGAAAACACTGAAGCTTTCTTT. Amino acid sequence: CASSFRDRENTEAFF.

This sequence joins TRBV30 and TRBJ2-7, with TRBD2 as a possible D gene (6 bases). This CDR3 comprises 14 residues. Trimming stripped 0 bases from V and 7 bases from J, with 16 bases between. The germline V gene has CDR1 GTSNPN and CDR2 SVGIG (reference sequence). As DNA, the CDR3 is TGTGCCTGGAGTGTTGTGCGGGGATCTGGGGAGCAGTACTTC. As protein: CAWSVVRGSGEQYF.

The chain combines TRBV12-3 or TRBV12-4 with TRBJ2-3; a possible D gene is TRBD1 (6 bases). This CDR3 has 13 residues. V lost 6 bases to trimming and J lost 3 bases, with 10 bases between them. The CDR3 region is CASRRTGTDTQYF. In DNA form, the CDR3 reads TGTGCCAGCAGGAGAACAGGGACAGATACGCAGTATTTT.

V is TRBV7-9 and J is TRBJ1-3; D is unclear. Germline assignment: CDR1 SEHNR and CDR2 FQNEAQ (reference sequence). The CDR3 is made up of 14 amino acids. The V and J ends lost 5 bases and 7 bases respectively, with 15 bases between them. In nucleotides, the CDR3 is TGTGCCAGCAGCCCTAGTGGGCGAGGGAACACCATATATTTT. It encodes CASSPSGRGNTIYF.

This chain links TRBV11-2 with TRBJ1-2, with D tentatively TRBD1 (6 bases). Trimming pared 6 bases from V and 5 bases from J, leaving 19 bases between. The CDR3 contains 15 residues. Germline CDR1 and CDR2: SGHAT and FQNNGV. In nucleotides, the CDR3 is TGTGCCAGCAGACCTATTCGGGGGGCTTGGTATGGCTACACCTTC. It yields the protein CASRPIRGAWYGYTF.

The chain recombines TRBV6-5 with TRBJ2-7; 11 nucleotides match TRBD1. J lost 4 bases, V lost 4 bases, and 3 bases had no gene match. Germline V lookup: CDR1 MNHEY, CDR2 SVGAGI. The CDR3 consists of 14 residues. Here the CDR3 reads CASSSGTGGYEQYF. The DNA of the CDR3 is TGTGCCAGCAGTTCAGGGACAGGGGGATACGAGCAGTACTTC.

The chain couples TRBV5-1 to TRBJ1-3, with D perhaps matching TRBD1 (6 bases). The CDR3 covers 14 residues. Trimming shortened V by 4 bases and J by 2 bases, and 10 bases separated the two germline ends. Germline CDR1 and CDR2: SGHRS and YFSETQ. CDR3 DNA sequence: TGCGCCAGCAGCCCCAGGACAGCTGGAAACACCATATATTTT. Its protein product is CASSPRTAGNTIYF.

V gene TRBV2 combines with J gene TRBJ2-2, with 8 bases matching TRBD2. The V gene's germline CDR1 is SNHLY and CDR2 FYNNEI. V shed 10 bases, J shed 3 bases, and the junction held 7 bases outside the gene matches. This CDR3 spans 14 amino acids. CDR3 loop: CATRGREDTGELFF. Here the CDR3 DNA reads TGTGCCACCCGGGGGCGGGAGGACACCGGGGAGCTGTTTTTT.

This clone was detected only once. This chain connects TRBV30 to TRBJ1-6; 7 nucleotides agree with TRBD1. The junction had 3 bases not matched to a gene; V was cut back by 4 bases and J by 0 bases. CDR3 length: 15 residues. The germline CDR1 and CDR2 sequences are GTSNPN and SVGIG (reference sequence). The CDR3 spells CAWNPGGSYNSPLHF. The CDR3 DNA reads TGTGCCTGGAACCCAGGGGGCTCCTATAATTCACCCCTCCACTTT.

This chain links TRBV5-4 with TRBJ1-2, with a possible D match to TRBD1 (5 bases). The CDR3 loop spans 17 amino acids. V lost 4 bases and J 0 bases, leaving 19 bases between the germline ends. Per the germline V gene, CDR1 is SGHNT and CDR2 is YYREEE (reference sequence). The CDR3 protein is CASSLPSPGGPNYGYTF. CDR3 coding DNA: TGTGCCAGCAGCCTCCCCAGCCCCGGGGGACCTAACTATGGCTACACCTTC.

The rearrangement joins TRBV5-1 to TRBJ2-7; 9 positions match TRBD1. V gave up 3 bases and J gave up 6 bases; unmatched junction bases: 4. This CDR3 contains 13 residues. Germline lookup yields CDR1 SGHRS and CDR2 YFSETQ. The CDR3: CASSWGTGTEQYF. DNA for the CDR3: TGCGCCAGCAGCTGGGGGACAGGGACCGAGCAGTACTTC. Drawing the rest from reference TRBV5-1 and TRBJ2-7, the complete variable domain is KAGVTQTPRYLIKTRGQQVTLSCSPISGHRSVSWYQQTPGQGLQFLFEYFSETQRNKGNFPGRFSGRQFSNSRSEMNVSTLELGDSALYLCASSWGTGTEQYFGPGTRLTVT.

The chain employs TRBV5-6 and TRBJ1-2, with a possible D match to TRBD1 (5 bases). The CDR3 consists of 15 residues. V shed 4 bases and J shed 4 bases, with 17 bases lying between them. Germline V lookup: CDR1 SGHDT, CDR2 YYEEEE. CDR3 DNA sequence: TGTGCCAGCAGCCAAAATCTACCCGGGGGCTATGGCTACACCTTC. As protein: CASSQNLPGGYGYTF.

J is TRBJ2-1 and V is TRBV3-1 (or the pseudogene TRBV3-2); no clear D. Germline lookup yields CDR1 LGHDT and CDR2 YNNKEL (reference sequence). CDR3 size: 15 residues. V lost 3 bases, J lost 4 bases, and 13 bases lay in between. CDR3 sequence reads: CASSHGPTKYNEQFF. CDR3 DNA sequence: TGTGCCAGCAGCCATGGGCCTACAAAATACAATGAGCAGTTCTTC.

The chain carries TRBV5-1 and TRBJ1-3; TRBD1 aligns across 7 bases. This CDR3 has 15 amino acids. Trimming cost V 4 bases and J 0 bases; bases outside gene matches: 4. Germline V gene lookup returns CDR1 SGHRS and CDR2 YFSETQ. The chain's CDR3 is CASSVQGGSGNTIYF. The CDR3 DNA is TGCGCCAGCAGCGTCCAGGGGGGCTCTGGAAACACCATATATTTT. Looking up the rest from reference TRBV5-1 and TRBJ1-3 gives the full variable domain: KAGVTQTPRYLIKTRGQQVTLSCSPISGHRSVSWYQQTPGQGLQFLFEYFSETQRNKGNFPGRFSGRQFSNSRSEMNVSTLELGDSALYLCASSVQGGSGNTIYFGEGSWLTVV.

The chain is built from TRBV6-5 and TRBJ2-1, with 7 bases aligning to TRBD1. The CDR3 has 16 amino acids. V shed 0 bases, J shed 4 bases, and the junction held 6 bases outside the gene matches. Germline V gene sequence: CDR1 MNHEY, CDR2 SVGAGI. CDR3 bases: TGTGCCAGCAGTTACTCGGGAAGGGGGCCGTACAATGAGCAGTTCTTC. It is translated as CASSYSGRGPYNEQFF.

V gene TRBV10-3 combines with J gene TRBJ1-5, with D perhaps TRBD1 (6 bases). Per the germline V gene, CDR1 is ENHRY and CDR2 is SYGVKD. Trimming removed 4 bases at V and 4 bases at J, with 11 bases between. The CDR3 consists of 14 residues. CDR3 sequence (DNA): TGTGCCATCAGTGGGACAGATTATAATCAGCCCCAGCATTTT. It encodes CAISGTDYNQPQHF.

The genes are TRBV5-1 and TRBJ2-7; 7 bases match TRBD2. CDR3 length: 15 residues. The V gene end was trimmed by 4 bases and the J gene end by 0 bases; junction bases not matched to a gene: 7. CDR1 SGHRS and CDR2 YFSETQ come from the germline V gene. CDR3 amino acids: CASSDSSGYSYEQYF. CDR3 nucleotides: TGCGCCAGCAGCGACTCTAGCGGCTACTCCTACGAGCAGTACTTC.